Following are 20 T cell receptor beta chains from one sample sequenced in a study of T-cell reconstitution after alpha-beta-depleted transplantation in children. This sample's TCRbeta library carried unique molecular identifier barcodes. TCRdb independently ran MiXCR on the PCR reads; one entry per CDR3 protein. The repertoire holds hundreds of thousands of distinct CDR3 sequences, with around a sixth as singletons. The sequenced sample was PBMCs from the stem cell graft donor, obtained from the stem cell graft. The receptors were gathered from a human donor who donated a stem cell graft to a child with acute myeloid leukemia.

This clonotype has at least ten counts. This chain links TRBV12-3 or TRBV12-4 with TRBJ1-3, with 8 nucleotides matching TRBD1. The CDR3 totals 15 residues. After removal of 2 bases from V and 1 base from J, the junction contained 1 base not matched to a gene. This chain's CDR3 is CASSLQGASGNTIYF. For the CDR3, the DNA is TGTGCCAGCAGTTTACAGGGGGCATCTGGAAACACCATATATTTT.

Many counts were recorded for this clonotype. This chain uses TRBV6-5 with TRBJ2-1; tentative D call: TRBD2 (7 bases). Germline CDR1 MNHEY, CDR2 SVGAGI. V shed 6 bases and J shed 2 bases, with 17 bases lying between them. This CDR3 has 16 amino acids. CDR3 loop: CASSVSGGLPYNEQFF. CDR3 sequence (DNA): TGTGCCAGCAGCGTATCCGGGGGGCTTCCCTACAATGAGCAGTTCTTC.

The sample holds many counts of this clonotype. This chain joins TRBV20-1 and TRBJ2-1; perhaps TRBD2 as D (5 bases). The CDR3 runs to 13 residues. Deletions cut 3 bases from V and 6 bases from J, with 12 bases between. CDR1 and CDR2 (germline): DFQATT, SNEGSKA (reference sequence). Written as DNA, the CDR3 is TGCAGTGCTAGCCGGACTGCGACCAATGAGCAGTTCTTC. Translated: CSASRTATNEQFF.

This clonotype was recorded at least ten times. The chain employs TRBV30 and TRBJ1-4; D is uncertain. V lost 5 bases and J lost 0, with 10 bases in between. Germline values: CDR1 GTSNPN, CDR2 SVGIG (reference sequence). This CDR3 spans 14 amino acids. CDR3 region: CAWARQATNEKLFF. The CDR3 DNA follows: TGTGCCTGGGCCAGACAAGCAACTAATGAAAAACTGTTTTTT.

The CDR3 sequence is CASSPRVTGGPTDTQYF. CDR3 coding DNA: TGTGCCAGCTCACCACGGGTCACCGGGGGGCCCACAGATACGCAGTATTTT. The chain recombines TRBV18 with TRBJ2-3, with a possible D match to TRBD2 (7 bases). The CDR3 consists of 17 residues. Germline assignment: CDR1 KGHSH and CDR2 LQKENI. V was cut by 1 base and J by 2 bases, with 16 bases left in between.

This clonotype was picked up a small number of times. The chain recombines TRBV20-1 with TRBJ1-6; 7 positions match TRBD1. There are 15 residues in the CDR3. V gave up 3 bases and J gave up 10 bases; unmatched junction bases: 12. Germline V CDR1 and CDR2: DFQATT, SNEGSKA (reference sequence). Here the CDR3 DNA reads TGCAGTGCTAGGGTAAAAGGGGGCGCGGGATCACCCCTCCACTTT. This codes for CSARVKGGAGSPLHF.

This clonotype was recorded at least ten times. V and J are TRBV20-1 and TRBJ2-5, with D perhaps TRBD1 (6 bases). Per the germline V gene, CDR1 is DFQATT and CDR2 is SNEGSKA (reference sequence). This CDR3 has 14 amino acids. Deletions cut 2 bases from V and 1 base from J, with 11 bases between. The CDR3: CSARKTGLQETQYF. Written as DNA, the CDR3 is TGCAGTGCTAGAAAGACAGGTCTCCAAGAGACCCAGTACTTC.

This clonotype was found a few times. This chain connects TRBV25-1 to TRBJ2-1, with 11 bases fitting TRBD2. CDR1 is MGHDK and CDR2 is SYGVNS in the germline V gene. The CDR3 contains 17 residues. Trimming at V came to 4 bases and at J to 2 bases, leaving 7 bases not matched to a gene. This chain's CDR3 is CASSALLAGGTYNEQFF. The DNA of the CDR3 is TGTGCCAGCAGTGCCCTTCTAGCGGGGGGAACCTACAATGAGCAGTTCTTC.

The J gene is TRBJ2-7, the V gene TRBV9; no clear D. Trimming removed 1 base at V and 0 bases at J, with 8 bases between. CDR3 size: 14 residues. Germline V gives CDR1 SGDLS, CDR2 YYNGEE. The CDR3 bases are TGTGCCAGCAGCGTAACCTTCAGCTCCTACGAGCAGTACTTC. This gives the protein CASSVTFSSYEQYF.

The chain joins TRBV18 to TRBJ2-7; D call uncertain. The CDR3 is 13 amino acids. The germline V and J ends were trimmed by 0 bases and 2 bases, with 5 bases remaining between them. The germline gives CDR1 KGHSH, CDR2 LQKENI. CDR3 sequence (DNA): TGTGCCAGCTCACCACCGACGACCTACGAGCAGTACTTC. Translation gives CASSPPTTYEQYF.

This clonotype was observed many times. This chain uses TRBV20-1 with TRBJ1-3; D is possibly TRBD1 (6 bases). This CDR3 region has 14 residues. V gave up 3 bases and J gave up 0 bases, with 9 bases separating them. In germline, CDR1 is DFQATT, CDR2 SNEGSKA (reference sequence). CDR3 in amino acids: CSASRDNSGNTIYF. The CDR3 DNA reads TGCAGTGCTAGCCGGGACAACTCTGGAAACACCATATATTTT.

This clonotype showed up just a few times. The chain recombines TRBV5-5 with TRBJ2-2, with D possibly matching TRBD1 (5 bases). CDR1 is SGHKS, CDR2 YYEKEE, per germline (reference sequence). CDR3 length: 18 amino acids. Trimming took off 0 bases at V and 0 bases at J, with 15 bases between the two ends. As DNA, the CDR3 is TGTGCCAGCAGCTTGGAGGGAACAGGCTATACGAACACCGGGGAGCTGTTTTTT. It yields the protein CASSLEGTGYTNTGELFF.

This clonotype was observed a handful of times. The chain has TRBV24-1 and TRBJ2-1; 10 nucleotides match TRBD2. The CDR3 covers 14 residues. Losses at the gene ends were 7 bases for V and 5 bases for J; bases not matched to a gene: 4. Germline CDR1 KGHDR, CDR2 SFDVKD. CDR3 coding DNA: TGTGCCACCAGAACTAGCGGGGACCACAATGAGCAGTTCTTC. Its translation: CATRTSGDHNEQFF.

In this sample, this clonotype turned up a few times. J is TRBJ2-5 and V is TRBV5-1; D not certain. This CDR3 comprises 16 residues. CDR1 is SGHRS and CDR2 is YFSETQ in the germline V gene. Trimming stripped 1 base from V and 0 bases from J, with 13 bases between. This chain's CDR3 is CASSLLGSSYQETQYF. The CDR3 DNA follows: TGCGCCAGCAGCTTGCTTGGCTCCTCGTACCAAGAGACCCAGTACTTC.

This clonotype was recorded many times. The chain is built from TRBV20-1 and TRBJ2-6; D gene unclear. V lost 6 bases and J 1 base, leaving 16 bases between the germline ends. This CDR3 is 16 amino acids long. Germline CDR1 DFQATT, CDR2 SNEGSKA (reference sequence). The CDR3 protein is CSAVVGHWSGANVLTF. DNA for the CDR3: TGCAGTGCCGTGGTAGGCCATTGGTCTGGGGCCAACGTCCTGACTTTC.

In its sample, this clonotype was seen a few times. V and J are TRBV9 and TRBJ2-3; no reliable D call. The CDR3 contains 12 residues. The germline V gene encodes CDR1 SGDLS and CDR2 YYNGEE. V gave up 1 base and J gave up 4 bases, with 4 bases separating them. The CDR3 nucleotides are TGTGCCAGCAGCGTACAGGCAGATACGCAGTATTTT. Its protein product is CASSVQADTQYF.

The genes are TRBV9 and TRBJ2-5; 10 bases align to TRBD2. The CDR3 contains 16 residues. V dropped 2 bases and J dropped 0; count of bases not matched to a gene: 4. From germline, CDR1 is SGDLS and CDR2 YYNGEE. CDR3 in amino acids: CASSVGAGGYQETQYF. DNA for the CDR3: TGTGCCAGCAGCGTTGGAGCGGGGGGGTACCAAGAGACCCAGTACTTC. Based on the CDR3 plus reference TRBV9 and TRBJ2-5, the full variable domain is DSGVTQTPKHLITATGQRVTLRCSPRSGDLSVYWYQQSLDQGLQFLIQYYNGEERAKGNILERFSAQQFPDLHSELNLSSLELGDSALYFCASSVGAGGYQETQYFGPGTRLLVL.

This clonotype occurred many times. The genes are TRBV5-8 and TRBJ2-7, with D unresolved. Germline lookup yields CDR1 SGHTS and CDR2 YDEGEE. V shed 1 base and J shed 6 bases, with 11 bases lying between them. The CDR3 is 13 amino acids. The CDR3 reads CASSLLTTLEQYV. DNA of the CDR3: TGTGCCAGCAGCTTGCTAACGACACTCGAGCAGTACGTC.

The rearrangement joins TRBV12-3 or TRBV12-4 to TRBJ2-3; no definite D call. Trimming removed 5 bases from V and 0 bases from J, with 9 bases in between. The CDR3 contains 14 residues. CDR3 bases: TGTGCCAGCAGTCCCATGCTGAGCACAGATACGCAGTATTTT. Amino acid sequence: CASSPMLSTDTQYF.

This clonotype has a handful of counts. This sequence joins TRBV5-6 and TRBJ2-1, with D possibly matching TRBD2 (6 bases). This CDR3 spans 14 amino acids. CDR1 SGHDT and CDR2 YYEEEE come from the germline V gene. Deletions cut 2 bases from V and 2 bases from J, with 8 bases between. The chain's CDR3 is CASSLGRPYNEQFF. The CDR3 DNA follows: TGTGCCAGCAGCTTAGGGAGGCCCTACAATGAGCAGTTCTTC.